A single sample gave rise to the 11 T cell receptor beta chains below, sequenced in a study of molecular identifiers for immune sequencing clone quantification. TCRdb re-called the PCR reads through MiXCR, storing one row per CDR3 protein. The sample lists about 510,000 distinct CDR3 sequences; 20% to 25% were seen once. The sample comprised naive CD8+ T cells from blood, with Jurkat cell RNA spiked in. Documented subset: FACS-sorted CD8+CD4-CCR7+CD45RA+ naive T cells. Receptors originate from a human donor in good health. Some libraries in this study had Jurkat cell RNA spiked in.

The chain carries TRBV4-3 and TRBJ1-6; the D gene is possibly TRBD1 (6 bases). V was cut by 3 bases and J by 1 base, with 16 bases left in between. The CDR3 loop spans 18 amino acids. From germline, CDR1 is LGHNA and CDR2 YSLEER. The CDR3 DNA is TGCGCCAGCAGCCAGGGTAATACAGGGTTTTCCTATAATTCACCCCTCCACTTT. This gives the protein CASSQGNTGFSYNSPLHF.

CDR3 in amino acids: CASSFSLIEKLFF. The CDR3 DNA sequence: TGTGCCAGCAGTTTCTCTCTTATTGAAAAACTGTTTTTT. V gene TRBV12-3 or TRBV12-4 combines with J gene TRBJ1-4; no definite D call. V lost 3 bases to trimming and J lost 7 bases, with 9 bases between them. CDR3 length: 13 amino acids.

The sample holds a few counts of this clonotype. This sequence joins TRBV4-3 and TRBJ2-2; 8 bases align to TRBD2. The ends lost 0 bases at V and 7 bases at J; junction bases unmatched: 7. The CDR3 length is 16 residues. CDR1 and CDR2 (germline): LGHNA, YSLEER. The CDR3 coding sequence is TGCGCCAGCAGCCAAGATGGAGCGGGAGTGGGCGGGGAGCTGTTTTTT. Translating gives CASSQDGAGVGGELFF.

The V call is TRBV7-3, the J call TRBJ2-7; TRBD2 matches 7 bases. The CDR3 covers 12 residues. V shed 3 bases, J shed 6 bases, and the junction held 2 bases outside the gene matches. Per the germline V gene, CDR1 is SGHTA and CDR2 is FQGTGA. The CDR3 here is CASSFGEGEQYF. CDR3 nucleotides: TGTGCCAGCAGCTTCGGGGAGGGCGAGCAGTACTTC.

This clonotype was observed a few times. J is TRBJ1-2 and V is TRBV14, with 7 positions matching TRBD1. V trimming: 1 base; J trimming: 3 bases; junction bases outside the gene matches: 5. Germline V CDR1 and CDR2: SGHDN, FVKESK. The CDR3 spans 15 residues. This CDR3 is CASSQGQGQHYGYTF. For the CDR3, the DNA is TGTGCCAGCAGCCAAGGGCAGGGACAGCACTATGGCTACACCTTC.

This clonotype was seen many times. The chain joins TRBV24-1 to TRBJ2-1, with D tentatively TRBD2 (5 bases). Deletions cut 9 bases from V and 2 bases from J, with 13 bases between. Germline CDR1 KGHDR, CDR2 SFDVKD. The CDR3 covers 14 residues. CDR3 coding DNA: TGTGCCACCGGCCGATCCGGGGCCTACAATGAGCAGTTCTTC. It yields the protein CATGRSGAYNEQFF.

The chain is built from TRBV7-9 and TRBJ2-7; tentative D call: TRBD2 (6 bases). The CDR3 consists of 15 residues. From germline, CDR1 is SEHNR and CDR2 FQNEAQ (reference sequence). The V end lost 4 bases, the J end lost 2 bases, and 15 bases lay between the germline ends. The CDR3 spells CASSYRDFPPYEQYF. The CDR3 DNA follows: TGTGCCAGCAGCTACCGGGACTTCCCACCCTACGAGCAGTACTTC.

To note about this clonotype: A read error may explain this, as a much larger clone is one base away. The CDR3: CATKFSIEQFF. CDR3 DNA sequence: TGTGCCACCAAGTTCAGCATTGAGCAGTTCTTC. V usage is TRBV24-1 and J usage is TRBJ2-1; no firm D call. CDR1 and CDR2 from the germline V gene are KGHDR and SFDVKD. Trimming took 8 bases from V and 9 from J, leaving 10 bases between them. The CDR3 runs to 11 residues.

In this sample, this clonotype turned up many times. V gene TRBV6-5 combines with J gene TRBJ1-1, with 7 nucleotides matching TRBD1. The CDR3 runs 13 residues. V shed 0 bases, J shed 10 bases, and the junction held 5 bases outside the gene matches. CDR1 and CDR2 (germline): MNHEY, SVGAGI. The CDR3 here is CASSYSGQVGAFF. The CDR3 DNA is TGTGCCAGCAGTTACTCCGGACAGGTGGGAGCTTTCTTT.

This rearrangement joins TRBV5-1 to TRBJ2-7; D unclear. CDR3 length: 12 amino acids. V was clipped by 7 bases and J by 1 base, with 9 bases between them. Germline V gene data show CDR1 as SGHRS and CDR2 as YFSETQ. The CDR3 coding sequence is TGCGCCAGCGGCTCCTCTTCCTACGAGCAGTACTTC. Its protein is CASGSSSYEQYF.

The sample holds a few counts of this clonotype. The chain is built from TRBV15 and TRBJ2-1; the match to TRBD1 covers 8 bases. J lost 3 bases, V lost 0 bases, and 10 bases had no gene match. Germline V gene sequence: CDR1 LNHNV, CDR2 YYDKDF (reference sequence). The CDR3 is 18 residues long. CDR3 in amino acids: CATSRDPPDRDIYNEQFF. CDR3 sequence (DNA): TGTGCCACCAGCAGAGATCCCCCGGACAGGGACATCTACAATGAGCAGTTCTTC.